This entry describes one TCR beta chain. Its antigen is not identified. The data derive from a study of cytomegalovirus exposure and HLA in healthy donors. Study observations and caveats: In an earlier analysis, about 87% or about 30%: the productive usage of most TCR beta V segments. Most subjects' HLA-A and HLA-B alleles were reportedly predicted from TCR beta sequences.

The CDR3 is made up of 15 amino acids. The ends were cut back, 6 bases at V and 2 bases at J, with 16 bases in the middle. Germline CDR1 and CDR2: MNHNY and SVGAGI (reference sequence). The PCR employed 60 Vbeta primers together with 13 Jbeta primers. Produced via immunoSEQ multiplex PCR; TCRdb's table is partial and in-frame only. Of approximately 97,000 clones in the sample, 79% are singletons; the top ten hold 2.5% to 3.5%. Sequenced sample: PBMCs. The rearrangement joins TRBV6-6 to TRBJ1-2; D is undetermined. The sequence derives from a male donor in good health and CMV-seropositive. CDR3 coding DNA: TGTGCCAGCAGCCCTCCCAAGACATTAAACTATGGCTACACCTTC. Protein sequence: CASSPPKTLNYGYTF.